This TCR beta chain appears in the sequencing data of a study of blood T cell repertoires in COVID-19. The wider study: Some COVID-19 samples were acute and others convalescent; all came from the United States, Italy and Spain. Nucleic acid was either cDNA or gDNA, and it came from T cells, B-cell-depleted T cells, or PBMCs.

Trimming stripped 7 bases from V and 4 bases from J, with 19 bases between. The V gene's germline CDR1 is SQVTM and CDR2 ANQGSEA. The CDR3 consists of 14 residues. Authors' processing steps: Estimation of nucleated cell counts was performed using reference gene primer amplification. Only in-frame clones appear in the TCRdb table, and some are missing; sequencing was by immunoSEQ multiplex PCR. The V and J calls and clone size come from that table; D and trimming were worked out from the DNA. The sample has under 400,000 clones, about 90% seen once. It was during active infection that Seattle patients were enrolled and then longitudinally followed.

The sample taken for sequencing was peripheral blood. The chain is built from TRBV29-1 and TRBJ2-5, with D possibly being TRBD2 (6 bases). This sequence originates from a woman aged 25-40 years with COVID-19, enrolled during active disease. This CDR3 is CSADPGTGGETQYF. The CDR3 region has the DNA TGCAGCGCCGATCCCGGGACCGGGGGAGAGACCCAGTACTTC.